This T cell receptor (beta chain) emerged from a study of metastatic and nonmetastatic thyroid tumors. Germline loops: CDR1 ENHRY, CDR2 SYGVKD. With 8 bases removed from V and 6 bases from J, the gap between germline ends came to 12 bases. The CDR3 covers 12 residues. TCRdb called clones again from the PCR reads with MiXCR. The table has several thousand clones, around 15% seen once. Prior to thyroid surgery, none of the patients had received any treatment. This clone is classed as medium-sized. The sequence was obtained from a female donor with papillary thyroid cancer or a benign thyroid nodule (not recorded which). Some clones in this sample may be carry-over from other donors' samples. V gene TRBV10-3 combines with J gene TRBJ2-3; D could derive from TRBD1 or TRBD2 (5 bases each). What was sequenced was blood. The CDR3 region has the DNA TGTGCCATCGGGGACCCGCGGGATACGCAGTATTTT. Translating it yields CAIGDPRDTQYF.